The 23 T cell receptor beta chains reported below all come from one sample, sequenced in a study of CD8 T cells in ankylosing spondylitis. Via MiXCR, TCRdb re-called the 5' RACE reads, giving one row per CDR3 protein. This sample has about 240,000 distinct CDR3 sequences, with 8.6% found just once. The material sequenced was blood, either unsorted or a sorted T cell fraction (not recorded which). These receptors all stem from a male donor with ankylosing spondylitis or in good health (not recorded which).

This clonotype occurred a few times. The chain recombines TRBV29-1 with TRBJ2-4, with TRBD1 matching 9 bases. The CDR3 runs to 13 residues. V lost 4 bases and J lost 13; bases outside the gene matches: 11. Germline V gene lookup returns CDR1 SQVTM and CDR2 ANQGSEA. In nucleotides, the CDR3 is TGCAGCGTTGGGCCGACAGGGGGGGATTCGCAGTACTTC. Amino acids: CSVGPTGGDSQYF.

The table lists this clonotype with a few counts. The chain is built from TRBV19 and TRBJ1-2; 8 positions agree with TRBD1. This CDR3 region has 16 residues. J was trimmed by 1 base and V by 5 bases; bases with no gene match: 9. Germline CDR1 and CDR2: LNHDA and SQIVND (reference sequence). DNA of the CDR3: TGTGCCAGTAGTTCCGGGACAGGAGTCTTTAACTATGGCTACACCTTC. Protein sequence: CASSSGTGVFNYGYTF.

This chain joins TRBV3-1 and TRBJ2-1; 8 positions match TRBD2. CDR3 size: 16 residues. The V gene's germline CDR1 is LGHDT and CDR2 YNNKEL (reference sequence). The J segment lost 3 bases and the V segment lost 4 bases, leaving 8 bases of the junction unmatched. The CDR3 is CASSPEAGAYYNEQFF. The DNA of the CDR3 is TGTGCCAGCAGCCCAGAAGCGGGGGCCTACTACAATGAGCAGTTCTTC.

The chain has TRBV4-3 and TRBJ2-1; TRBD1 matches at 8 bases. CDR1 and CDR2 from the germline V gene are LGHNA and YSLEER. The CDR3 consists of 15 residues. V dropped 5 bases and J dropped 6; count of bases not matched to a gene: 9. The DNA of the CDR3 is TGCGCCAGCAGCGCTGACAGGGGTGTGAGCAATGAGCAGTTCTTC. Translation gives CASSADRGVSNEQFF.

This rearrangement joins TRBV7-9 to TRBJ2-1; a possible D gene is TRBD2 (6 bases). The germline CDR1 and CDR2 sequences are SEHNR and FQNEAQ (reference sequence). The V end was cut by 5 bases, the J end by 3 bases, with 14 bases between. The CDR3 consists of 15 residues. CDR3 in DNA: TGTGCCAGCAGCCCTCCCGGGACTGTCTACAATGAGCAGTTCTTC. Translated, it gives CASSPPGTVYNEQFF.

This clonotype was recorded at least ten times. CDR3 DNA: TGTGCCATCAGTGAGGCGGCCCAACATACCGGGGAGCTGTTTTTT. Translating gives CAISEAAQHTGELFF. This sequence joins TRBV10-3 and TRBJ2-2, with no clear D. CDR1 is ENHRY, CDR2 SYGVKD, per germline. The length of the CDR3 is 15 residues. The V gene lost 2 bases and the J gene lost 5 bases, with 12 bases spanning the gap.

CDR3 residues: CASSQDRAPYNEQFF. The CDR3 coding sequence is TGCGCCAGCAGCCAAGATAGAGCCCCGTACAATGAGCAGTTCTTC. The V call is TRBV4-3, the J call TRBJ2-1; unclear D gene. V was pared by 0 bases and J by 4 bases, with 10 bases between. Germline lookup yields CDR1 LGHNA and CDR2 YSLEER. This CDR3 spans 15 amino acids.

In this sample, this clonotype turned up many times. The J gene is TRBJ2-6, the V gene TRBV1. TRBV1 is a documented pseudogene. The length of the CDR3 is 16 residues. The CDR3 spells CASSEWQSSGANVLTF. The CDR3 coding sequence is TGTGCCAGCAGTGAGTGGCAGAGCTCTGGGGCCAACGTCCTGACTTTC.

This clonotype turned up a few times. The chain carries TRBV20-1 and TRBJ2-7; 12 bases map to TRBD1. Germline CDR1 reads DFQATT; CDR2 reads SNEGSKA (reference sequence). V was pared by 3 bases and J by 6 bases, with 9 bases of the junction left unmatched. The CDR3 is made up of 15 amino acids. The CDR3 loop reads CSASHPGTGGSEQYF. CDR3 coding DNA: TGCAGTGCTAGTCACCCCGGGACAGGGGGCTCCGAGCAGTACTTC.

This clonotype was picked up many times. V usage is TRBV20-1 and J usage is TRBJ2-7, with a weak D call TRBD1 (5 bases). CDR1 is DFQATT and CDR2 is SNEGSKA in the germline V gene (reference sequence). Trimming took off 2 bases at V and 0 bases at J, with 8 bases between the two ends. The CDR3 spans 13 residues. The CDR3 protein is CSARRQSSYEQYF. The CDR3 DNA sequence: TGCAGTGCTAGACGACAGAGCTCCTACGAGCAGTACTTC.

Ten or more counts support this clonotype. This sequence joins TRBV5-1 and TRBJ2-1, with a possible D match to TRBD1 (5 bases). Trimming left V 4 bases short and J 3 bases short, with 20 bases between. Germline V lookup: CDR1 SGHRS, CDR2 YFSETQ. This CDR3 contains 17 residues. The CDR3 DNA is TGCGCCAGCAGCCTAACCTCCAGGGTAACCCACTACAATGAGCAGTTCTTC. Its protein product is CASSLTSRVTHYNEQFF. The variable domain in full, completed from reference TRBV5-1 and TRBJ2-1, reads KAGVTQTPRYLIKTRGQQVTLSCSPISGHRSVSWYQQTPGQGLQFLFEYFSETQRNKGNFPGRFSGRQFSNSRSEMNVSTLELGDSALYLCASSLTSRVTHYNEQFFGPGTRLTVL.

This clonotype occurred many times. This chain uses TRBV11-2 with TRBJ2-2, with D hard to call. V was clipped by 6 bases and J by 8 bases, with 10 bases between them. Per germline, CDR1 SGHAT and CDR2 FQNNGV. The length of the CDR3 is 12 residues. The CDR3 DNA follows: TGTGCCAGCAGGTTGATCACGGGGGAGCTGTTTTTT. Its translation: CASRLITGELFF.

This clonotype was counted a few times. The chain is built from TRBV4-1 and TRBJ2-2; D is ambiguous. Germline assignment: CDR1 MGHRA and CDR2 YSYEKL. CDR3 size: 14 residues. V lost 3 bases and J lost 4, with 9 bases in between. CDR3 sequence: CASSQTPGTGELFF. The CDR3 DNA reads TGCGCCAGCAGCCAGACCCCGGGCACCGGGGAGCTGTTTTTT.

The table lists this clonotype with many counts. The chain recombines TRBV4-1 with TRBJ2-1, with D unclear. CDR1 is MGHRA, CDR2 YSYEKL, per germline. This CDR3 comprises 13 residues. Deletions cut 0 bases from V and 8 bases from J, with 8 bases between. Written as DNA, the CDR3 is TGCGCCAGCAGCCAAGATAAGGGCGATGAGCAGTTCTTC. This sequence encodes CASSQDKGDEQFF.

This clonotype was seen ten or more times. The CDR3 nucleotides are TGTGCCAGTAGTCAAGCACCGGGACAGAACTATGGCTACACCTTC. Amino acid sequence: CASSQAPGQNYGYTF. V usage is TRBV19 and J usage is TRBJ1-2; 7 bases are shared with TRBD1. The V gene's germline CDR1 is LNHDA and CDR2 SQIVND (reference sequence). The CDR3 length is 15 residues. After removal of 5 bases from V and 2 bases from J, the junction contained 8 bases not matched to a gene.

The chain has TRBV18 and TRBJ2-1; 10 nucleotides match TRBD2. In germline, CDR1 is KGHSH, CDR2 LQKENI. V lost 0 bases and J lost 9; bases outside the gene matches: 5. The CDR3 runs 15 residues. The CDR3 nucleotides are TGTGCCAGCTCACCACCGTCTAGCGGGGGTCTTGAGCAGTTCTTC. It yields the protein CASSPPSSGGLEQFF.

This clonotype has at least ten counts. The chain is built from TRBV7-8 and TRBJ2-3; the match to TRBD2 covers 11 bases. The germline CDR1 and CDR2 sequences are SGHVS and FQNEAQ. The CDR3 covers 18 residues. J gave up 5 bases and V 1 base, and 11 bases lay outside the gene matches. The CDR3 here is CASSLEFHSGRAVDTQYF. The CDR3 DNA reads TGTGCCAGCAGCTTAGAATTCCATAGCGGGAGGGCCGTAGATACGCAGTATTTT.

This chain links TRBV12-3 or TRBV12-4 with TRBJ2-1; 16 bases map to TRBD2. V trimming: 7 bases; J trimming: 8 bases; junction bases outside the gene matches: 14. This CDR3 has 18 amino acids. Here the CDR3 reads CASTREGLAGGPNDEQFF. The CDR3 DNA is TGTGCCAGCACCCGTGAGGGACTAGCGGGAGGGCCCAACGATGAGCAGTTCTTC.

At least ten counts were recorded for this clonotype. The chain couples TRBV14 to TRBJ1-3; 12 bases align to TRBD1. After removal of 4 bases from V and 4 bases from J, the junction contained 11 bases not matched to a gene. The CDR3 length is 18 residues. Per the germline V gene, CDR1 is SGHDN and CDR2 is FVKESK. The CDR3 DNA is TGTGCCAGCAGCCTGGGGGGACAGGGGGCATCTTACGGAAACACCATATATTTT. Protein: CASSLGGQGASYGNTIYF.

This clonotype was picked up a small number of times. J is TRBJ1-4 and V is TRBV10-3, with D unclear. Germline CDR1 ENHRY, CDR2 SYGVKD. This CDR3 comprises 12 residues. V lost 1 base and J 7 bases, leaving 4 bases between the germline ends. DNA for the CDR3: TGTGCCATCAGTGAGTTAGGTGAAAAACTGTTTTTT. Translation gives CAISELGEKLFF.

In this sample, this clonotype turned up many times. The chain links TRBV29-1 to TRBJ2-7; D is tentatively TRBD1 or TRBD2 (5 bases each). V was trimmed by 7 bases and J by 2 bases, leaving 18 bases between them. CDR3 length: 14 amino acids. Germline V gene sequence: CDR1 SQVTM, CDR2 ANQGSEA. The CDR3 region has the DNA TGCAGCGCCACCGGGACCCTTGGACCCTACGAGCAGTACTTC. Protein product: CSATGTLGPYEQYF.

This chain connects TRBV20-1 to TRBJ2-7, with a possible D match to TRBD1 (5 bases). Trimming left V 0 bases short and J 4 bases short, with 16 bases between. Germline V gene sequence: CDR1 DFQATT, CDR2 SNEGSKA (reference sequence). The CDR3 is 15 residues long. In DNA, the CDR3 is TGCAGTGCTAGAGATCTCGGTGGCAGGGATTACGAGCAGTACTTC. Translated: CSARDLGGRDYEQYF.

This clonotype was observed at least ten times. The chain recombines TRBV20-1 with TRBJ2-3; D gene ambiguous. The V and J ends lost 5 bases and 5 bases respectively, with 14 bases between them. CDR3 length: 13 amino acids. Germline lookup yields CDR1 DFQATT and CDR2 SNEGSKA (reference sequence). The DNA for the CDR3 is TGCAGTGCTCCACCTGGGCCGGTAGATACGCAGTATTTT. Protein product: CSAPPGPVDTQYF.